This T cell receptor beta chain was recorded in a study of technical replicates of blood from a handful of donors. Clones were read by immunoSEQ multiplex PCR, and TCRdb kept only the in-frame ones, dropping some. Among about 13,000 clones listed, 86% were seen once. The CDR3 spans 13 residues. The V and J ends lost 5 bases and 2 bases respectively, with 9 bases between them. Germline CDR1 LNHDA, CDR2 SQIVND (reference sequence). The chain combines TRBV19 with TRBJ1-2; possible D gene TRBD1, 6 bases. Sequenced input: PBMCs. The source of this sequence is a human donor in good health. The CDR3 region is CASSPDSNYGYTF. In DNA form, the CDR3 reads TGTGCCAGTAGTCCGGACAGCAACTATGGCTACACCTTC. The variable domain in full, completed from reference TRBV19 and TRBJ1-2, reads DGGITQSPKYLFRKEGQNVTLSCEQNLNHDAMYWYRQDPGQGLRLIYYSQIVNDFQKGDIAEGYSVSREKKESFPLTVTSAQKNPTAFYLCASSPDSNYGYTFGSGTRLTVV.